Presented here are 32 T cell receptor beta chains from one specimen sequenced in a study of response to subunit inactivated influenza vaccine. From the RT-PCR reads, TCRdb called clonotypes with MiXCR, one entry per CDR3 protein. Of fewer than 700,000 distinct CDR3 sequences listed, 10% to 15% are singletons. The input for sequencing was PBMCs from blood, taken about 40 days after vaccination. The receptors here all came from a man aged 50-60 years who received an inactivated influenza vaccine.

The chain employs TRBV5-1 and TRBJ2-2; D unclear. CDR1 and CDR2 (germline): SGHRS, YFSETQ. The CDR3 is made up of 15 amino acids. Trimming shortened V by 0 bases and J by 7 bases, and 13 bases separated the two germline ends. The DNA for the CDR3 is TGCGCCAGCAGCTTGGGGGGTAACGCGAACGGGGAGCTGTTTTTT. Amino acids: CASSLGGNANGELFF.

This chain uses TRBV20-1 with TRBJ2-7; the D gene is possibly TRBD1 (6 bases). The germline CDR1 and CDR2 sequences are DFQATT and SNEGSKA (reference sequence). V lost 0 bases and J 3 bases, leaving 15 bases between the germline ends. This CDR3 spans 15 amino acids. CDR3 loop: CSARDEWGQVYEQYF. Written as DNA, the CDR3 is TGCAGTGCTAGAGATGAGTGGGGGCAAGTCTACGAGCAGTACTTC.

In regard to this clonotype: The germline gene is not matched at one end of the junction; a read error may be the cause. The V call is TRBV25-1, the J call TRBJ2-5; 9 positions agree with TRBD2. Germline V gene data show CDR1 as MGHDK and CDR2 as SYGVNS. The CDR3 sequence is 16 residues long. The CDR3 coding sequence is TGTGCTAGCAGTGACTATAGCGGGGGTTTACAAGAGACCCAGTACTTC. Protein: CASSDYSGGLQETQYF.

This chain joins TRBV18 and TRBJ2-6, with 7 bases lining up with TRBD1. The V and J ends lost 5 bases and 0 bases, in that order; junction bases with no gene match: 10. Germline V gene lookup returns CDR1 KGHSH and CDR2 LQKENI. This CDR3 has 18 amino acids. CDR3 nucleotide sequence: TGTGCCAGCTCAGGACAGGCGGCCCCTCTCTCTGGGGCCAACGTCCTGACTTTC. Protein product: CASSGQAAPLSGANVLTF. Looking up the rest from reference TRBV18 and TRBJ2-6 gives the full variable domain: NAGVMQNPRHLVRRRGQEARLRCSPMKGHSHVYWYRQLPEEGLKFMVYLQKENIIDESGMPKERFSAEFPKEGPSILRIQQVVRGDSAAYFCASSGQAAPLSGANVLTFGAGSRLTVL.

There are many counts of this clonotype. The chain links TRBV20-1 to TRBJ1-2, with 9 bases lining up with TRBD1. This CDR3 has 13 residues. J gave up 8 bases and V 3 bases, and 7 bases lay outside the gene matches. The V gene's germline CDR1 is DFQATT and CDR2 SNEGSKA (reference sequence). CDR3 in amino acids: CSARPRDREGYTF. The CDR3 region has the DNA TGCAGTGCTAGGCCCCGGGACAGGGAGGGCTACACCTTC.

This chain connects TRBV7-2 to TRBJ2-5, with a tentative D call TRBD2 (7 bases). CDR1 is SGHTA, CDR2 FQGNSA, per germline. V gave up 10 bases and J gave up 5 bases, with 23 bases separating them. This CDR3 region has 15 residues. CDR3 DNA: TGTGCCACCTACCGTATGGGGGGGCTTCCGGAGACCCAGTACTTC. Encoded protein: CATYRMGGLPETQYF.

The J gene is TRBJ2-5, the V gene TRBV20-1; a possible D gene is TRBD2 (6 bases). CDR3 length equals 15 residues. CDR1 and CDR2 (germline): DFQATT, SNEGSKA (reference sequence). Trimming removed 3 bases from V and 7 bases from J, with 21 bases in between. The DNA of the CDR3 is TGCAGTGCTAGGGGGCCGGGAGAATGGATTGGGACCCAGTACTTC. Translated, it gives CSARGPGEWIGTQYF.

This clonotype was counted ten times or more. The chain employs TRBV20-1 and TRBJ2-6; 10 bases match TRBD2. V lost 6 bases, J lost 0 bases, and 5 bases stayed unmatched. Germline CDR1 is DFQATT and CDR2 is SNEGSKA (reference sequence). This CDR3 is 16 amino acids long. The CDR3: CSAKTSGYSGANVLTF. CDR3 nucleotide sequence: TGCAGTGCGAAGACTAGCGGGTACTCTGGGGCCAACGTCCTGACTTTC.

This chain links TRBV6-2 or TRBV6-3 with TRBJ2-5, with 7 bases aligning to TRBD1. The V and J ends lost 2 bases and 5 bases, in that order; junction bases with no gene match: 8. CDR1 is MNHEY and CDR2 is SVGEGT in the germline V gene. The CDR3 totals 15 residues. DNA for the CDR3: TGTGCCAGCAGTTACACCGACAGGGTCGGGGAGACCCAGTACTTC. Translating it yields CASSYTDRVGETQYF.

Worth noting for this clonotype: With a much larger clone just one base away, this may be a read error. This sequence joins TRBV6-5 and TRBJ2-5; D gene ambiguous. Germline assignment: CDR1 MNHEY and CDR2 SVGAGI. The CDR3 is made up of 14 amino acids. CDR3 residues: CAGSSPSRKETQYF. The CDR3 bases are TGTGCCGGCAGTTCGCCTTCCCGGAAAGAGACCCAGTACTTC.

This clonotype was observed a few times. The chain has TRBV12-3 or TRBV12-4 and TRBJ2-3; 9 bases map to TRBD2. Germline trimming cut 6 bases from V and 1 base from J; bases unmatched to any gene: 5. CDR3 size: 15 residues. Written as DNA, the CDR3 is TGTGCCAGCAGGGGGGTAGCGGGGGGCACAGATACGCAGTATTTT. Its translation is CASRGVAGGTDTQYF.

In its sample, this clonotype was seen a few times. The CDR3 coding sequence is TGCAGTGCTAGCACACTAGCGGACTACGAGCAGTACTTC. It translates to CSASTLADYEQYF. The chain has TRBV20-1 and TRBJ2-7, with 8 bases lining up with TRBD2. The CDR3 runs to 13 residues. Trimming at V came to 3 bases and at J to 3 bases, leaving 4 bases not matched to a gene. Per germline, CDR1 DFQATT and CDR2 SNEGSKA (reference sequence).

This clonotype has at least ten counts. The chain recombines TRBV12-3 or TRBV12-4 with TRBJ1-2; no clear D gene. The CDR3 sequence is 13 residues long. Trimming removed 1 base from V and 4 bases from J, with 7 bases in between. The CDR3 region is CASSLGRSYGYTF. Written as DNA, the CDR3 is TGTGCCAGCAGTTTAGGGCGGTCCTATGGCTACACCTTC.

This clonotype is deemed medium-sized. The chain couples TRBV20-1 to TRBJ2-7; unclear D gene. The V gene lost 1 base and the J gene lost 5 bases, with 15 bases spanning the gap. The CDR3 has 14 residues. The germline CDR1 and CDR2 sequences are DFQATT and SNEGSKA (reference sequence). The CDR3 DNA reads as TGCAGTGCTAGAGGTGGGTTGGCCATCCACGAGCAGTACTTC. Residues: CSARGGLAIHEQYF.

CDR3 DNA sequence: TGTGCCAGCAGGTCCCAGGGCTCCTACGAGCAGTACTTC. It yields the protein CASRSQGSYEQYF. J is TRBJ2-7 and V is TRBV7-2, with D perhaps matching TRBD1 (5 bases). Deletions cut 6 bases from V and 0 bases from J, with 9 bases between. In germline, CDR1 is SGHTA, CDR2 FQGNSA. This CDR3 is built from 13 residues.

The chain joins TRBV12-3 or TRBV12-4 to TRBJ2-5, with 7 bases aligning to TRBD1. The CDR3 totals 13 residues. The J segment lost 6 bases and the V segment lost 4 bases, leaving 5 bases of the junction unmatched. As DNA, the CDR3 is TGTGCCAGCAGTTCTAGACAGGGCCAGACCCAGTACTTC. Translation: CASSSRQGQTQYF.

The chain recombines TRBV5-1 with TRBJ2-5; D remains unclear. The CDR3 is made up of 15 amino acids. Trimming removed 4 bases from V and 7 bases from J, with 20 bases in between. The germline CDR1 and CDR2 sequences are SGHRS and YFSETQ. The CDR3 nucleotides read TGCGCCAGCAGCCCTTTAGAGACGGGTAGAGGGACCCAGTACTTC. This sequence encodes CASSPLETGRGTQYF.

This rearrangement joins TRBV25-1 to TRBJ1-1; perhaps TRBD1 as D (6 bases). Per the germline V gene, CDR1 is MGHDK and CDR2 is SYGVNS. The germline V and J ends were trimmed by 7 bases and 3 bases, with 12 bases remaining between them. CDR3 length equals 13 residues. CDR3 amino acids: CASTEGGYTEAFF. The CDR3 coding sequence is TGTGCCAGCACCGAAGGGGGGTACACTGAAGCTTTCTTT.

The chain carries TRBV6-5 and TRBJ2-2; the D gene could be TRBD1 or TRBD2 (5 bases each). Germline V gene lookup returns CDR1 MNHEY and CDR2 SVGAGI. This CDR3 spans 16 amino acids. The V gene lost 0 bases and the J gene lost 3 bases, with 11 bases spanning the gap. CDR3 amino acids: CASSYSWQGDTGELFF. The CDR3 coding sequence is TGTGCCAGCAGTTACTCTTGGCAGGGAGACACCGGGGAGCTGTTTTTT.

This clonotype was seen repeatedly, ten times or more. The chain recombines TRBV6-2 or TRBV6-3 with TRBJ2-1, with a possible D match to TRBD2 (6 bases). The germline V and J ends were trimmed by 6 bases and 1 base, with 10 bases remaining between them. The CDR3 runs 14 residues. Germline loops: CDR1 MNHEY, CDR2 SVGEGT. The CDR3 DNA reads TGTGCCAGCAGACGGGACTTATCCTACAATGAGCAGTTCTTC. Its translation: CASRRDLSYNEQFF.

This clonotype was seen a few times. The chain employs TRBV18 and TRBJ2-7; TRBD1 is a possible D gene (6 bases). CDR3 length: 15 residues. Germline CDR1 KGHSH, CDR2 LQKENI. The V and J ends lost 0 bases and 6 bases respectively, with 15 bases between them. This chain's CDR3 is CASSPPNREPPEQYF. Here the CDR3 DNA reads TGTGCCAGCTCACCACCTAACAGGGAGCCCCCCGAGCAGTACTTC.

This chain joins TRBV4-3 and TRBJ2-3, with D possibly matching TRBD2 (6 bases). Per germline, CDR1 LGHNA and CDR2 YSLEER. V was cut by 0 bases and J by 5 bases, with 18 bases left in between. The CDR3 is 17 residues long. CDR3 amino acids: CASSQETASEGLDTQYF. The CDR3 DNA reads TGCGCCAGCAGCCAAGAGACGGCTAGCGAGGGGTTAGATACGCAGTATTTT.

Ten or more counts support this clonotype. The rearrangement joins TRBV15 to TRBJ2-3; tentatively, D is TRBD2 (7 bases). Trimming removed 1 base at V and 1 base at J, with 15 bases between. There are 17 residues in the CDR3. Looked up from germline, CDR1 is LNHNV and CDR2 is YYDKDF (reference sequence). The CDR3 DNA follows: TGTGCCACCAGCAGAGCTACAGGGAGGGACGGCACAGATACGCAGTATTTT. This gives the protein CATSRATGRDGTDTQYF.

The rearrangement links TRBV7-6 to TRBJ1-1; D is undetermined. V dropped 4 bases and J dropped 0 bases, with 12 bases sitting between them. This CDR3 has 15 residues. The V gene's germline CDR1 is SGHVS and CDR2 FNYEAQ. The CDR3: CASSSLREMNTEAFF. In DNA form, the CDR3 reads TGTGCCAGCAGCTCCCTAAGAGAGATGAACACTGAAGCTTTCTTT. The entire variable domain, with the rest obtained from reference TRBV7-6 and TRBJ1-1, is as follows: GAGVSQSPRYKVTKRGQDVALRCDPISGHVSLYWYRQALGQGPEFLTYFNYEAQQDKSGLPNDRFSAERPEGSISTLTIQRTEQRDSAMYRCASSSLREMNTEAFFGQGTRLTVV.

This clonotype occurred many times. The chain is built from TRBV12-3 or TRBV12-4 and TRBJ2-7; TRBD1 matches 10 bases. Trimming at V came to 6 bases and at J to 7 bases, leaving 9 bases not matched to a gene. The CDR3 runs 14 residues. The CDR3 coding sequence is TGTGCCAGCAGCCCCCGACAGGGGGCGAGTGAGCAGTACTTC. It codes for CASSPRQGASEQYF.

This clonotype has more than one count but fewer than ten. The V call is TRBV9, the J call TRBJ2-2; 11 bases fit TRBD1. After removal of 0 bases from V and 4 bases from J, the junction contained 2 bases not matched to a gene. Germline V CDR1 and CDR2: SGDLS, YYNGEE. CDR3 length equals 16 residues. CDR3 coding DNA: TGTGCCAGCAGCGTAGCGGGACAGGGGGTCACCGGGGAGCTGTTTTTT. Encoded protein: CASSVAGQGVTGELFF.

The chain is built from TRBV29-1 and TRBJ2-7, with D perhaps matching TRBD1 (5 bases). In germline, CDR1 is SQVTM, CDR2 ANQGSEA. The CDR3 extends over 13 amino acids. The germline V and J ends were trimmed by 4 bases and 4 bases, with 14 bases remaining between them. The CDR3 DNA reads as TGCAGCGTTGGGGGCCGGACCACATACGAGCAGTACTTC. Protein sequence: CSVGGRTTYEQYF.

This clonotype appeared a few times. The chain joins TRBV7-8 to TRBJ2-7; D ambiguous. The germline CDR1 and CDR2 sequences are SGHVS and FQNEAQ. Trimming shortened V by 3 bases and J by 0 bases, and 9 bases separated the two germline ends. CDR3 length: 14 residues. This CDR3 reads CASSFDRISYEQYF. The CDR3 bases are TGTGCCAGCAGCTTTGACCGAATCTCCTACGAGCAGTACTTC.

This clonotype was counted many times. J is TRBJ2-7 and V is TRBV10-1; 9 nucleotides agree with TRBD2. The CDR3 contains 16 residues. Germline V gene lookup returns CDR1 WNHNN and CDR2 SYGVQD (reference sequence). V gave up 2 bases and J gave up 3 bases; unmatched junction bases: 8. This CDR3 reads CASSEAYGTSIYEQYF. The CDR3 bases are TGCGCCAGCAGTGAGGCCTACGGGACTAGCATCTACGAGCAGTACTTC.

This clonotype was observed at least ten times. V gene TRBV12-3 or TRBV12-4 combines with J gene TRBJ1-6; the D is unclear. Trimming pared 4 bases from V and 7 bases from J, leaving 11 bases between. The CDR3 runs to 14 residues. The CDR3 region has the DNA TGTGCCAGCAGTTCTGTTGGTGGGAATTCACCCCTCCACTTT. Translated: CASSSVGGNSPLHF.

This clonotype has a count of ten or more. The chain carries TRBV24-1 and TRBJ2-3; the match to TRBD1 covers 11 bases. Germline CDR1 KGHDR, CDR2 SFDVKD. The CDR3 consists of 17 residues. Trimming at V came to 5 bases and at J to 3 bases, leaving 9 bases not matched to a gene. CDR3 amino acids: CATSVAAGTGGTDTQYF. The CDR3 nucleotides are TGTGCCACCAGTGTGGCCGCCGGGACAGGGGGTACAGATACGCAGTATTTT.

This sequence joins TRBV2 and TRBJ2-7; 9 bases agree with TRBD1. This CDR3 has 13 residues. V shed 10 bases and J 6 bases; nucleotides not matched to a gene: 10. Germline V gene data show CDR1 as SNHLY and CDR2 as FYNNEI. The CDR3 sequence: CATKTGQGGEQYF. In DNA form, the CDR3 reads TGTGCCACCAAGACGGGACAGGGAGGCGAGCAGTACTTC. Based on the CDR3 plus reference TRBV2 and TRBJ2-7, the full variable domain is EPEVTQTPSHQVTQMGQEVILRCVPISNHLYFYWYRQILGQKVEFLVSFYNNEISEKSEIFDDQFSVERPDGSNFTLKIRSTKLEDSAMYFCATKTGQGGEQYFGPGTRLTVT.